The 16 T cell receptor beta chains reported below all come from one sample, sequenced in a study of molecular identifiers for immune sequencing clone quantification. TCRdb reanalysed the PCR reads using MiXCR and keeps one entry per CDR3 protein. The table lists about half a million distinct CDR3 sequences, about 26% of them singletons, with 0.7% to 0.9% in the top ten. The sequenced sample was naive CD8+ T cells from blood, with Jurkat cell RNA spiked in. The subset: FACS-sorted CD8+CD4-CCR7+CD45RA+ naive T cells. The receptors derive from a human donor in good health. Some libraries in this study had Jurkat cell RNA spiked in.

This clonotype was recorded a few times. V is TRBV19 and J is TRBJ1-1; D gene uncertain. Per the germline V gene, CDR1 is LNHDA and CDR2 is SQIVND (reference sequence). V lost 4 bases and J 1 base, leaving 13 bases between the germline ends. The CDR3 consists of 15 residues. This chain's CDR3 is CASSTRHGANTEAFF. As DNA, the CDR3 is TGTGCCAGTAGTACCCGACACGGTGCGAACACTGAAGCTTTCTTT.

This clonotype was observed a few times. V gene TRBV25-1 combines with J gene TRBJ1-4; D is uncertain. The CDR3 loop spans 11 amino acids. Trimming took off 0 bases at V and 10 bases at J, with 3 bases between the two ends. Germline V gene data show CDR1 as MGHDK and CDR2 as SYGVNS. The CDR3 spells CASSEYGKLFF. The CDR3 DNA reads TGTGCCAGCAGTGAATACGGAAAACTGTTTTTT.

This clonotype was observed at least ten times. The chain joins TRBV23-1 to TRBJ1-5; D unresolved. TRBV23-1 is an ORF; its function is uncertain. The CDR3 sequence is 10 residues long. The ends were cut back, 7 bases at V and 5 bases at J, with 3 bases in the middle. The CDR3 region is CASTHQPQHF. Here the CDR3 DNA reads TGCGCCAGCACCCATCAGCCCCAGCATTTT.

The table lists this clonotype with many counts. The rearrangement joins TRBV5-1 to TRBJ2-1; TRBD1 or TRBD2 may be the D gene (5 bases each). V lost 2 bases to trimming and J lost 8 bases, with 14 bases between them. CDR3 size: 14 residues. Per the germline V gene, CDR1 is SGHRS and CDR2 is YFSETQ. CDR3 region: CASSFMGPEDEQFF. CDR3 bases: TGCGCCAGCAGCTTCATGGGACCCGAGGATGAGCAGTTCTTC.

The chain links TRBV6-1 to TRBJ2-4; no firm D call. The CDR3 sequence is 18 residues long. CDR1 is MNHNS and CDR2 is SASEGT in the germline V gene. V lost 4 bases to trimming and J lost 0 bases, with 19 bases between them. The CDR3, as DNA: TGTGCCAGCAGTGGACACGGGCGTCAGGATCTAGCCAAAAACATTCAGTACTTC. Encoded protein: CASSGHGRQDLAKNIQYF.

This clonotype showed up many times. The genes are TRBV29-1 and TRBJ1-1, with D possibly TRBD1 on 6 matching bases. Germline V gene sequence: CDR1 SQVTM, CDR2 ANQGSEA. This CDR3 spans 13 amino acids. Trimming removed 6 bases at V and 0 bases at J, with 11 bases between. CDR3 residues: CSVRQALNTEAFF. DNA for the CDR3: TGCAGCGTGAGACAGGCTTTGAACACTGAAGCTTTCTTT.

This clonotype has more than one count but fewer than ten. A read error is possible here, since a much larger clone lies one base away. The V call is TRBV4-1, the J call TRBJ2-5; the D is unclear. The germline V gene encodes CDR1 MGHRA and CDR2 YSYEKL. The CDR3 sequence is 13 residues long. The CDR3 is CASSTTDLEPQYF. The CDR3 DNA is TGCGCCAGCAGCACAACGGACCTAGAGCCCCAGTACTTC.

J is TRBJ2-7 and V is TRBV20-1; TRBD2 matches at 9 bases. V shed 3 bases and J 5 bases; nucleotides not matched to a gene: 11. The CDR3 runs 15 residues. Germline V gene data show CDR1 as DFQATT and CDR2 as SNEGSKA (reference sequence). CDR3 DNA sequence: TGCAGTGCTAGGCAGCGGGGGACTAGCTTCAACGAGCAGTACTTC. Protein product: CSARQRGTSFNEQYF.

This clonotype was recorded a few times. The V and J genes are TRBV7-3 and TRBJ2-2, with 9 bases that match TRBD1. V trimming: 5 bases; J trimming: 5 bases; junction bases outside the gene matches: 12. This CDR3 region has 17 residues. Looked up from germline, CDR1 is SGHTA and CDR2 is FQGTGA. The chain's CDR3 is CASSPRPGQGLTGELFF. The CDR3 DNA sequence: TGTGCCAGCAGCCCTCGACCGGGACAGGGTCTGACCGGGGAGCTGTTTTTT.

This clonotype was recorded many times. The J gene is TRBJ2-4, the V gene TRBV13; D gene ambiguous. The ends were cut back, 3 bases at V and 1 base at J, with 4 bases in the middle. Germline V lookup: CDR1 PRHDT, CDR2 FYEKMQ (reference sequence). CDR3 size: 13 residues. The CDR3 reads CASSLSAKNIQYF. In DNA form, the CDR3 reads TGTGCCAGCAGCTTGTCTGCCAAAAACATTCAGTACTTC.

This clonotype was counted between two and nine times. V is TRBV30 and J is TRBJ2-2; 9 nucleotides match TRBD1. CDR1 and CDR2 (germline): GTSNPN, SVGIG (reference sequence). Germline trimming cut 5 bases from V and 6 bases from J; bases unmatched to any gene: 7. This CDR3 comprises 14 residues. The CDR3 DNA reads TGTGCCTGGGAAGGACAGGGGATAGCCGGGGAGCTGTTTTTT. Protein: CAWEGQGIAGELFF.

Ten or more counts support this clonotype. This chain connects TRBV7-9 to TRBJ2-3; 9 bases align to TRBD2. Germline values: CDR1 SEHNR, CDR2 FQNEAQ (reference sequence). V shed 1 base, J shed 4 bases, and the junction held 6 bases outside the gene matches. The CDR3 is 16 residues long. The DNA of the CDR3 is TGTGCCAGCAGCTTAGGGGCTAGCGGGAATCCAGATACGCAGTATTTT. Translating it yields CASSLGASGNPDTQYF.

The rearrangement links TRBV6-5 to TRBJ2-1; TRBD2 matches 9 bases. The germline V gene encodes CDR1 MNHEY and CDR2 SVGAGI. Trimming took 6 bases from V and 6 from J; bases not matched to a gene: 6. This CDR3 spans 14 amino acids. This chain's CDR3 is CASRGTSSGNEQFF. The CDR3 coding sequence is TGTGCCAGCAGAGGGACTAGCTCTGGCAATGAGCAGTTCTTC.

The sample holds a few counts of this clonotype. The V and J genes are TRBV7-8 and TRBJ1-5, with 8 bases identical to TRBD1. Losses at the gene ends were 2 bases for V and 3 bases for J; bases not matched to a gene: 6. CDR1 SGHVS and CDR2 FQNEAQ come from the germline V gene. The CDR3 has 16 amino acids. The CDR3 nucleotides are TGTGCCAGCAGCTTAACGGGACAGGAAAACAATCAGCCCCAGCATTTT. Protein product: CASSLTGQENNQPQHF. Variable domain in full (rest from reference TRBV7-8 and TRBJ1-5): GAGVSQSPRYKVAKRGQDVALRCDPISGHVSLFWYQQALGQGPEFLTYFQNEAQLDKSGLPSDRFFAERPEGSVSTLKIQRTQQEDSAVYLCASSLTGQENNQPQHFGDGTRLSIL.

This clonotype was counted between two and nine times. The V and J genes are TRBV13 and TRBJ2-7; D perhaps matches TRBD2 (5 bases). The CDR3 length is 15 residues. CDR1 is PRHDT and CDR2 is FYEKMQ in the germline V gene (reference sequence). V lost 0 bases, J lost 3 bases, and 12 bases lay in between. The CDR3: CASSLGRRADYEQYF. For the CDR3, the DNA is TGTGCCAGCAGCTTAGGCAGGCGAGCGGACTACGAGCAGTACTTC.

The table lists this clonotype with many counts. This sequence joins TRBV5-1 and TRBJ1-1; 7 bases map to TRBD1. CDR1 and CDR2 from the germline V gene are SGHRS and YFSETQ. V lost 0 bases to trimming and J lost 4 bases; unmatched junction nucleotides: 9. The CDR3 runs 16 residues. DNA of the CDR3: TGCGCCAGCAGCTTGGGCAGGGGGTACGAGGGCACTGAAGCTTTCTTT. It yields the protein CASSLGRGYEGTEAFF.